Listed below are T cell receptor beta chains from one sample, sequenced in a study of cytomegalovirus exposure and HLA in healthy donors. TCRdb keeps only in-frame clones here, not all; method: immunoSEQ multiplex PCR. The top ten hold more than 0.6% of the sample, which has under 250,000 clones, over 70% seen once. Sequencing was performed on PBMCs. The receptor set was obtained from a boy aged 2-15 years in good health and CMV-seronegative. Both conserved end residues are part of each CDR3. D genes are given only for firm matches. Expanded clones are given a class, and other clones once, few, many or no size at all.

D gene	CDR3 length	clone size	V gene	J gene	CDR3 DNA	CDR3 protein
.	11	.	TRBV5-4	TRBJ2-5	TGTGCCAGCAGCCGGAGGGAGACCCAGTACTTC	CASSRRETQYF
.	14	.	TRBV4-2	TRBJ2-7	TGTGCCAGCAGCCAAGTCCCGACTGTCTACGAGCAGTACTTC	CASSQVPTVYEQYF
.	13	.	TRBV15	TRBJ1-4	TGTGCCACCAGCACCGAACTAGGTGAAAAACTGTTTTTT	CATSTELGEKLFF
TRBD2	14	.	TRBV13	TRBJ2-5	TGTGCCAGCAGCCCCCGGACTAGCGGACAACCCCAGTACTTC	CASSPRTSGQPQYF
.	13	.	TRBV5-6	TRBJ2-7	TGTGCCAGCAGCGTCGCCATCGGGTACGAGCAGTACTTC	CASSVAIGYEQYF
.	13	.	TRBV6-4	TRBJ2-1	TGTGCCAGCAGTGACTCGAACTTATATGAGCAGTTCTTC	CASSDSNLYEQFF
.	15	few	TRBV4-1	TRBJ2-7	TGCGCCAGCAGCCAAGTCGGAGGGACGGCGGGCGAGCAGTACTTC	CASSQVGGTAGEQYF
.	19	.	TRBV23-1	TRBJ2-7	TGCGCCAGCAGTCAACCCGGGGGGTACACAGGGCCTGTGTCCTACGAGCAGTACTTC	CASSQPGGYTGPVSYEQYF
.	13	.	TRBV7-2	TRBJ1-1	TGTGCCAGCCGTCTACAGGTTAACACTGAAGCTTTCTTT	CASRLQVNTEAFF
.	15	.	TRBV7-7	TRBJ2-1	TGTGCTAGCAGCCATACGCATACAGGATACAATGAGCAGTTCTTC	CASSHTHTGYNEQFF
.	14	.	TRBV29-1	TRBJ1-2	TGCAGCGTCTATATAGAGACAGTTGCCGTTGGCTACACCTTC	CSVYIETVAVGYTF
.	12	.	TRBV9	TRBJ2-1	TGTGCCAGCAGCGGGCTGGGACAAGAGCAGTTCTTC	CASSGLGQEQFF
TRBD1	17	.	TRBV5-1	TRBJ1-1	TGCGCCAGCAGCGCGCCCCGGGACAGACCTTCTGTTGATGAAGCTTTCTTT	CASSAPRDRPSVDEAFF
TRBD1	16	.	TRBV5-1	TRBJ2-1	TGCGCCAGCAGAGGGATTACAGGGGGCGGCTACAATGAGCAGTTCTTC	CASRGITGGGYNEQFF
.	13	.	TRBV14	TRBJ2-7	TGTGCCAGCAGCCCGGCGGGGTATCACGAGCAGTACTTC	CASSPAGYHEQYF
.	14	few	TRBV25-1	TRBJ1-4	TGTGCCAGCAGTGAGGACAGACGTAATGAAAAACTGTTTTTT	CASSEDRRNEKLFF
TRBD1	16	.	TRBV15	TRBJ2-4	TGTGCCACCAGCAGAGTACGCGGGACAGGGAAAGACATTCAGTACTTC	CATSRVRGTGKDIQYF
.	16	.	TRBV5-1	TRBJ2-3	TGCGCCAGCAGCTCGACAGGGCGGGAAGGCACAGATACGCAGTATTTT	CASSSTGREGTDTQYF
.	14	.	TRBV7-9	TRBJ1-4	TGTGCCAGCAGCCTTACAGAGGGAGGAGAAAAACTGTTTTTT	CASSLTEGGEKLFF
.	13	.	TRBV27	TRBJ1-2	TGTGCCAGCAGGCCCGAGAGGGACAATGGCTACACCTTC	CASRPERDNGYTF
.	16	once	TRBV13	TRBJ2-5	TGTGCCAGCACCCCCCCCGGGAGCCGGTTGCTAGAGACCCAGTACTTC	CASTPPGSRLLETQYF
TRBD2	16	once	TRBV5-1	TRBJ2-5	TGCGCCAGCAGCTTGCTGCCCGGGACTAGCGGGGAGACCCAGTACTTC	CASSLLPGTSGETQYF
TRBD1	12	.	TRBV2	TRBJ2-1	TGTGCCAGATTTGACAGGGACAATGAGCAGTTCTTC	CARFDRDNEQFF
.	14	once	TRBV7-6	TRBJ1-4	TGTGCCAGCAGGCGGGGGGGGCAGGGAGAAAAACTGTTTTTT	CASRRGGQGEKLFF
TRBD1	16	.	TRBV18	TRBJ1-4	TGTGCCAGCTCACCAACCGTCGGGACAGGGAATGAAAAACTGTTTTTT	CASSPTVGTGNEKLFF
TRBD1	14	.	TRBV7-8	TRBJ2-7	TGTGCCAGCAGCGTCCGGGACAGCCCATACGAGCAGTACTTC	CASSVRDSPYEQYF
TRBD1	15	.	TRBV9	TRBJ2-7	TGTGCCAGCAGCCCAGGGACAGGGGGTGTTTACGAGCAGTACTTC	CASSPGTGGVYEQYF
TRBD1	15	.	TRBV2	TRBJ1-1	TGTGCCAGCAGGGTAAACAGGGGTCGAGACACTGAAGCTTTCTTT	CASRVNRGRDTEAFF
.	16	few	TRBV5-1	TRBJ1-3	TGCGCCAGCAGCTTCCGGGGGGTAAGGCCTGGAAACACCATATATTTT	CASSFRGVRPGNTIYF
TRBD2	17	.	TRBV2	TRBJ2-3	TGTGCCAGCAGATCAACTAGCGGGAGGCCGCCCACAGATACGCAGTATTTT	CASRSTSGRPPTDTQYF
TRBD1	15	.	TRBV15	TRBJ2-7	TGTGCCACCAGCAGAGCAGGGGGTTTTACATACGAGCAGTACTTC	CATSRAGGFTYEQYF
TRBD1	17	few	TRBV2	TRBJ1-1	TGTGCCAGCAGCGCGATACGGACAGGGGGCGATTACACTGAAGCTTTCTTT	CASSAIRTGGDYTEAFF